The T cell receptor beta chain described here comes from a study of blood T cell repertoires in COVID-19 (TCRdb year 2020). Some background on the complete study: Samples covering the acute and convalescent phases of COVID-19 were provided by collaborators in the United States, Italy and Spain. Where available, HLA class I and class II types were obtained from metadata supplied by the sample provider rather than from assay-based typing. Deeply sampled blood TCRbeta repertoires from subjects exposed to, actively infected with, or recovered from COVID-19 were included in the dataset. Nearly every sample came with metadata listing a de-identified subject ID, COVID-19 status, age in years and sex. The repertoires were made available in a free public database intended to serve as a resource for research on the immune response to SARS-CoV-2. The samples were drawn from the first 160 participants of the ongoing ImmuneRACE study and from 950 to 1,500 subjects provided by 6 global collaborators. The prospective study material was composed of cDNA or gDNA derived from T cells, B-cell-depleted T cells, or PBMCs.

V loses 5 bases of germline sequence and J loses 0 bases, and the interval between the two ends is 17 bases. The CDR3 measures 17 amino acids from cysteine to phenylalanine. Only the CDR3 DNA stays, 51 bases, in frame from base 1. According to the germline V gene, CDR1 reads SNHLY and CDR2 reads FYNNEI. TCRbeta CDR3 regions were amplified from genomic DNA by means of the immunoSEQ Assay, a bias-controlled multiplex PCR. The source study handled its data this way. Nucleated cell counts per sample were estimated from amplification of reference gene primers within the assay. Sequence reads were collapsed and filtered to measure the absolute abundance of every unique TCRbeta CDR3 rearrangement. For each sample, productive Simpson clonality was calculated as the square root of Simpson's diversity index over productive rearrangements. TCRdb stores this immuneACCESS table with in-frame sequences only. Part of the clones is absent; in the studies checked, under half of the shortfall reflects unresolved V genes, and no reason is known for the rest. V and J calls and clone size are those listed in that table; D and trimming were worked out from the DNA. A total of around 120,000 clones appear in this sample, approximately 90% of them only once. The top ten constitute 7.5% to 8% of the sample.

Notes on this clone: The antigen it binds to is not known. No qualities accompany the bases; no much larger clone lies one base away.

Broad study findings and their caveats: The quantity of clinical and demographic metadata differed by source and by participant and was supplied without curation.

Collaborating institutions collected whole blood in K2EDTA tubes following their own protocols. Collaborator samples were shipped for TCRbeta analysis as frozen whole blood, isolated PBMCs, or DNA extracted from either sample type. The chain uses TRBV2 and TRBJ1-5, with TRBD1 tentatively as D gene (6 bases match). The sequencing sample was made of peripheral blood. The clonotype comes from a man aged 45-65 years with acute or convalescent COVID-19. At the DNA level, the sequence is TGTGCCAGCAGTTCGCCCGGGACACCATATAGCAATCAGCCCCAGCATTTT. This encodes CASSSPGTPYSNQPQHF.